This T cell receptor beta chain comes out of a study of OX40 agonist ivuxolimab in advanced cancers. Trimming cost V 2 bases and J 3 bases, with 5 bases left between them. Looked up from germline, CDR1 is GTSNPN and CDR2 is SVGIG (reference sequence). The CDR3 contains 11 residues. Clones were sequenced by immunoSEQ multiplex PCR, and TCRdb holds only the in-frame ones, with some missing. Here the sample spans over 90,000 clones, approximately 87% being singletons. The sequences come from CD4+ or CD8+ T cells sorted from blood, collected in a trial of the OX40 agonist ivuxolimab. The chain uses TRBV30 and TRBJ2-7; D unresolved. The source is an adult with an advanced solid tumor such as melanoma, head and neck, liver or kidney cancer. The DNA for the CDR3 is TGTGCCTGGAGTTCGCTCTACGAGCAGTACTTC. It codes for CAWSSLYEQYF.